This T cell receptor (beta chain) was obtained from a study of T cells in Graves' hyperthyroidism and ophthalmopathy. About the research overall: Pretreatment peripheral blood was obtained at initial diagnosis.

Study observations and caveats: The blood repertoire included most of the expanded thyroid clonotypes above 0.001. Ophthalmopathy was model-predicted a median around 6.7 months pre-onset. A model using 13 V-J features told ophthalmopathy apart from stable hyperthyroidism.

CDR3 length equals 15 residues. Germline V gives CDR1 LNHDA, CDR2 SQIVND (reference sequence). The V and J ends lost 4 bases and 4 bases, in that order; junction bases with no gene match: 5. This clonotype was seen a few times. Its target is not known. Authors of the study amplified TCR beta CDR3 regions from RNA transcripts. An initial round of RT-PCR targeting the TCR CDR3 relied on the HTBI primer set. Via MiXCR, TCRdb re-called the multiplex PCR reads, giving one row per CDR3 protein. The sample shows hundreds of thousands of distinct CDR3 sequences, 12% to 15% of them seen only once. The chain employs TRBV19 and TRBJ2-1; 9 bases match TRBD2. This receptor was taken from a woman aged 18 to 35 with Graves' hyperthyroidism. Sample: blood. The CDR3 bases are TGTGCCAGTAGTAATCTAGCGGGAATTTACAATGAGCAGTTCTTC. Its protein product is CASSNLAGIYNEQFF. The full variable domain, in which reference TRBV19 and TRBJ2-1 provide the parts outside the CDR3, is DGGITQSPKYLFRKEGQNVTLSCEQNLNHDAMYWYRQDPGQGLRLIYYSQIVNDFQKGDIAEGYSVSREKKESFPLTVTSAQKNPTAFYLCASSNLAGIYNEQFFGPGTRLTVL.